The clone carrying this TCR beta chain has only a few counts. Library construction for TCR beta used iRepertoire HTBI primers and Arm-PCR of CDR3 regions. Via MiXCR, TCRdb re-called the multiplex PCR reads, giving one row per CDR3 protein. The data contain roughly 560,000 distinct CDR3 sequences, about 16% of them seen just once; the ten biggest clones take up 20% to 25%. V gave up 3 bases and J gave up 2 bases; unmatched junction bases: 4. CDR1 is DFQATT, CDR2 SNEGSKA, per germline (reference sequence). The CDR3 consists of 15 residues. The time point here: newly diagnosed GD, antithyroid drugs for less than 3 months. Following extraction of RNA from PBMCs, that RNA was used to make the TCR library. Diagnosing Graves' disease relied on the American Thyroid Association guidelines. An endocrinology department in Xi'an, China, recruited the patients. This sample was included in a study of regulatory T cells in long-lasting Graves disease.

Another study also made use of these data, one on T cells in Graves' hyperthyroidism and ophthalmopathy. From that paper: A lack of ophthalmopathy progression within 18 months defined stable Graves' hyperthyroidism.

The sequence was collected from a woman aged 40 to 65 with Graves disease. The chain has TRBV20-1 and TRBJ1-5; 10 bases agree with TRBD1. The sequences come from peripheral blood mononuclear cells (PBMCs), collected at new diagnosis, from a patient treated with antithyroid drugs. CDR3 bases: TGCAGTGCTAGGACAGGGGGCGTTGGCAATCAGCCCCAGCATTTT. It translates to CSARTGGVGNQPQHF.